This is a list of T cell receptor beta chains from one sample in a study of cytomegalovirus exposure and HLA in healthy donors. The assay was immunoSEQ multiplex PCR, and TCRdb's table has in-frame clones only and misses some. Seen here are 150,000 or so clones, around nine tenths observed once, and the top ten hold approximately 2.4%. Sequenced sample: PBMCs. These receptors all stem from a man aged 18 to 30 in good health and CMV-seropositive. Each CDR3 is given without its conserved first and last residue. The order of the fields is J gene, clone size, V gene, CDR3 protein. The listing skips clone size in some rows; elsewhere it reads once, few, many or a size class.

J gene: TRBJ1-4; clone size: once; V gene: TRBV4-2; CDR3 protein: ASSQDPGTGGEKLF
J gene: TRBJ2-2; clone size: .; V gene: TRBV18; CDR3 protein: ASSPPGLHTGELF
J gene: TRBJ2-7; clone size: .; V gene: TRBV7-9; CDR3 protein: ASSLAGGFVNSYEQY
J gene: TRBJ1-1; clone size: .; V gene: TRBV11-3; CDR3 protein: ASSFGGPNTEAF
J gene: TRBJ1-5; clone size: .; V gene: TRBV5-6; CDR3 protein: ASSPGLGHSQPQH
J gene: TRBJ1-2; clone size: .; V gene: TRBV28; CDR3 protein: ASSFSQDYGYT
J gene: TRBJ2-1; clone size: .; V gene: TRBV5-6; CDR3 protein: ASSLSSTGWNEQF
J gene: TRBJ2-5; clone size: .; V gene: TRBV27; CDR3 protein: ATRAGEETQY
J gene: TRBJ2-7; clone size: .; V gene: TRBV27; CDR3 protein: ASSLKDRTYEQY
J gene: TRBJ1-1; clone size: .; V gene: TRBV29-1; CDR3 protein: SVEGQGGDTEAF
J gene: TRBJ1-5; clone size: .; V gene: TRBV19; CDR3 protein: ASTLAGGNQPQH
J gene: TRBJ2-1; clone size: .; V gene: TRBV9; CDR3 protein: ASSPRLAGPYNEQF
J gene: TRBJ1-1; clone size: .; V gene: TRBV13; CDR3 protein: ASRPERMNTEAF
J gene: TRBJ2-1; clone size: .; V gene: TRBV6-6; CDR3 protein: ASSSTGSYNEQF
J gene: TRBJ1-1; clone size: .; V gene: TRBV6-1; CDR3 protein: ASRARGKGNTEAF
J gene: TRBJ2-7; clone size: .; V gene: TRBV4-1; CDR3 protein: ASSQGQGNSYEQY
J gene: TRBJ2-7; clone size: .; V gene: TRBV10-3; CDR3 protein: AISVAGTGSYEQY
J gene: TRBJ1-5; clone size: once; V gene: TRBV7-2; CDR3 protein: ASSLIPRQPQH